These 14 T cell receptor beta chains were all obtained from the same sample, sequenced in a study of control samples from healthy donors and cancer patients. Produced via immunoSEQ multiplex PCR; TCRdb's table is partial and in-frame only. The sample has 150,000 to 200,000 clones, about 90% seen once. The sample taken for sequencing was blood. Source of these receptors: a man aged 30 to 45 in good health.

This clone is a singleton in its sample. The gene calls are TRBV11-2 and TRBJ1-2, with D perhaps TRBD1 (5 bases). V gave up 4 bases and J gave up 4 bases, with 16 bases separating them. The germline V gene encodes CDR1 SGHAT and CDR2 FQNNGV. This CDR3 comprises 15 residues. The CDR3 DNA reads TGTGCCAGCAGCTCCTCAGGGCTTTACTCCTATGGCTACACCTTC. Translated: CASSSSGLYSYGYTF.

The chain carries TRBV24-1 and TRBJ2-1; the D gene is possibly TRBD2 (5 bases). In germline, CDR1 is KGHDR, CDR2 SFDVKD. The CDR3 sequence is 13 residues long. Trimming pared 4 bases from V and 8 bases from J, leaving 11 bases between. CDR3 DNA sequence: TGTGCCACCAGTGACCCCTCGCGGGATGAGCAGTTCTTC. Protein: CATSDPSRDEQFF.

The V and J genes are TRBV19 and TRBJ1-5, with D possibly matching TRBD1 (6 bases). Germline CDR1 LNHDA, CDR2 SQIVND (reference sequence). V was clipped by 5 bases and J by 4 bases, with 18 bases between them. The CDR3 covers 16 residues. The CDR3 sequence: CASSGDTGFPNQPQHF. The DNA of the CDR3 is TGTGCCAGTAGTGGGGACACAGGTTTCCCTAATCAGCCCCAGCATTTT.

This CDR3 reads CASSQDATYNQPQHF. The DNA of the CDR3 is TGTGCCAGCAGCCAAGATGCCACGTACAATCAGCCCCAGCATTTT. The J gene is TRBJ1-5, the V gene TRBV3-1 (or the pseudogene TRBV3-2); D call uncertain. The germline CDR1 and CDR2 sequences are LGHDT and YNNKEL (reference sequence). The CDR3 contains 15 residues. V was cut by 0 bases and J by 3 bases, with 9 bases left in between.

The genes are TRBV5-4 and TRBJ1-1; D might be TRBD1 (5 bases). Between the trimmed V and J ends, which lost 0 bases and 4 bases, there was a span of 10 bases. Germline values: CDR1 SGHNT, CDR2 YYREEE (reference sequence). The CDR3 contains 14 residues. CDR3 nucleotides: TGTGCCAGCAGCTTGGAGGGAGGGGTCACTGAAGCTTTCTTT. Translated: CASSLEGGVTEAFF.

The gene calls are TRBV19 and TRBJ1-5, with 9 bases that match TRBD1. Per germline, CDR1 LNHDA and CDR2 SQIVND (reference sequence). The CDR3 totals 17 residues. J was trimmed by 1 base and V by 3 bases; bases with no gene match: 7. CDR3 DNA: TGTGCCAGTAGTATGAGGACAGGGGCCGGAAGCAATCAGCCCCAGCATTTT. It encodes CASSMRTGAGSNQPQHF.

Concerning this clone itself: This specimen includes other DNA sequences encoding the same CDR3. The CDR3 reads CASRGDNQPQHF. The CDR3 nucleotides read TGTGCCAGCAGGGGGGATAATCAGCCCCAGCATTTT. The V and J genes are TRBV2 and TRBJ1-5, with a weak D call TRBD1 (5 bases). CDR1 and CDR2 from the germline V gene are SNHLY and FYNNEI. V dropped 6 bases and J dropped 4 bases, with 7 bases sitting between them. The length of the CDR3 is 12 residues.

The J gene is TRBJ2-2, the V gene TRBV18, with D unresolved. V was pared by 4 bases and J by 6 bases, with 21 bases between. The CDR3 runs to 17 residues. The germline V gene encodes CDR1 KGHSH and CDR2 LQKENI. CDR3 loop: CASSLSHLQLRAGELFF. In DNA form, the CDR3 reads TGTGCCAGCTCACTTTCTCACTTACAACTCCGGGCCGGGGAGCTGTTTTTT.

This chain uses TRBV7-7 with TRBJ1-2; D uncertain. Trimming left V 5 bases short and J 6 bases short, with 10 bases between. The V gene's germline CDR1 is SSHAT and CDR2 FNYEAQ (reference sequence). The CDR3 loop spans 12 amino acids. The CDR3 loop is CASSPLRDGYTF. In DNA, the CDR3 is TGTGCCAGCAGCCCTCTTCGGGATGGCTACACCTTC.

The chain joins TRBV18 to TRBJ2-2, with 13 bases that match TRBD2. CDR1 KGHSH and CDR2 LQKENI come from the germline V gene. This CDR3 comprises 17 residues. After removal of 6 bases from V and 3 bases from J, the junction contained 7 bases not matched to a gene. Here the CDR3 DNA reads TGTGCCAGCTCGCCGGGGACTAGCGGGAAGTACACCGGGGAGCTGTTTTTT. It translates to CASSPGTSGKYTGELFF. Full variable domain (outside the CDR3, taken from reference TRBV18 and TRBJ2-2): NAGVMQNPRHLVRRRGQEARLRCSPMKGHSHVYWYRQLPEEGLKFMVYLQKENIIDESGMPKERFSAEFPKEGPSILRIQQVVRGDSAAYFCASSPGTSGKYTGELFFGEGSRLTVL.

The V call is TRBV5-1, the J call TRBJ1-5; no clear D gene. CDR1 is SGHRS and CDR2 is YFSETQ in the germline V gene. This CDR3 is built from 15 residues. Trimming removed 1 base at V and 3 bases at J, with 11 bases between. The CDR3 DNA sequence: TGCGCCAGCAGCTTGCTCGGGGAAAACAATCAGCCCCAGCATTTT. Its translation: CASSLLGENNQPQHF.

This clone was seen once. The V gene is TRBV5-6, the J gene TRBJ2-7; 7 bases are shared with TRBD1. The trim removed 3 bases at V and 0 bases at J, leaving 9 bases unmatched. This CDR3 spans 16 amino acids. Germline V gene data show CDR1 as SGHDT and CDR2 as YYEEEE. This CDR3 reads CASSSGGQFSSYEQYF. DNA for the CDR3: TGTGCCAGCAGCTCTGGGGGACAGTTTAGCTCCTACGAGCAGTACTTC.

This clone was recorded many times. The V and J genes are TRBV2 and TRBJ2-1; D not certain. Germline V gene lookup returns CDR1 SNHLY and CDR2 FYNNEI. V was shortened by 7 bases and J by 6 bases, with 7 bases between the two germline ends. CDR3 length equals 11 residues. CDR3 sequence (DNA): TGTGCCAGCACTGTGTTCAATGAGCAGTTCTTC. It translates to CASTVFNEQFF.

This clone was counted a single time. This chain uses TRBV19 with TRBJ1-1, with 8 nucleotides matching TRBD1. Trimming cost V 9 bases and J 6 bases; bases outside gene matches: 6. The germline V gene encodes CDR1 LNHDA and CDR2 SQIVND (reference sequence). The CDR3 length is 12 residues. CDR3 DNA: TGTGCCAGCGGACAGGGACGGTCTGAAGCTTTCTTT. It yields the protein CASGQGRSEAFF.